The T cell receptor (beta chain) described here comes from a study of tumor-infiltrating lymphocytes in oesophageal squamous cell carcinoma listed by TCRdb under 2016. Library prep was done by PCR. For sequencing, an Illumina HiSeq 2000 was employed. Starting from the raw public reads, TCRdb applied fastp trimming at Q25, assembled clones with MiXCR and retained in-frame beta chains. Rows with one shared CDR3 protein collapse into an entry with the most common genes and DNA. This sample has roughly 20,000 distinct CDR3 sequences in its table, and about 34% of those were observed once. About 12% of the sample is in the top ten clones. The cysteine opens and the phenylalanine closes a CDR3 of 16 amino acids. Only the CDR3 part of the read is kept: 48 bases, read in frame from the first base. V is shortened by 1 base, J by 1 base, and the region joining them spans 11 bases. The germline V gene supplies CDR1 SGHVS and CDR2 FNYEAQ.

This clonotype appeared a few times. Its recognized antigen is unknown. No base quality information exists; no much larger clone differs at one position. The rearrangement joined TRBV7-6 to TRBJ2-1; the D gene cannot be resolved reliably. The receptor was derived from a male donor with esophageal squamous cell carcinoma. The sequenced sample consisted of esophageal tumor tissue. The DNA sequence is as follows: TGTGCCAGCAGCTTAGGATCGGCATATTCCTACAATGAGCAGTTCTTC. Translated, it gives CASSLGSAYSYNEQFF.